The present entry profiles one T cell receptor (beta chain) with its context. Its antigen is currently not known. No base-level quality is on record; no much larger clone is a single base apart. Additional DNA sequences in this sample encode the identical CDR3. These data come from a study of blood T cell repertoires in COVID-19 (dated by TCRdb to the early 2020s). About the full investigation: Samples covering the acute and convalescent phases of COVID-19 were provided by collaborators in the United States, Italy and Spain. The prospective study material was composed of cDNA or gDNA derived from T cells, B-cell-depleted T cells, or PBMCs. Deeply sampled blood TCRbeta repertoires from subjects exposed to, actively infected with, or recovered from COVID-19 were included in the dataset. The repertoires were released in a freely available public database meant as a resource for research on the immune response to SARS-CoV-2. The samples were drawn from two sources: the first 160 participants of the ongoing ImmuneRACE study, and 1,200 or so subjects contributed by 6 global collaborators. The sample metadata nearly always contained a de-identified subject ID, COVID-19 status, age in years and sex. Where available, HLA class I and class II types were obtained from metadata supplied by the sample provider rather than from assay-based typing. Broader findings and caveats from the paper: Clinical and demographic metadata were provided uncurated, with the amount varying by source and participant.

The collaborating institutions used their own protocols to collect whole blood in K2EDTA tubes. For TCRbeta analysis, collaborator samples were shipped as frozen whole blood, as isolated PBMCs, or as DNA extracted from either sample type. Germline trimming amounts to 3 bases on V and 3 bases on J, with 4 as the count of junction bases outside the gene matches. CDR1 and CDR2 were assigned from the germline V gene as SGHRS and YFSETQ. The CDR3, cysteine through phenylalanine, is 14 amino acids long. Here the CDR3 DNA is all that survives: 42 bases in frame from base 1. The immunoSEQ Assay, a bias-controlled multiplex PCR, was used to amplify TCRbeta CDR3 regions from genomic DNA. Regarding the original processing steps: Nucleated cell counts per sample were estimated from amplification of reference gene primers within the assay. To quantify the absolute abundance of each unique TCRbeta CDR3 rearrangement, sequence reads were collapsed and filtered. Productive Simpson clonality was computed per sample as the square root of Simpson's diversity index over productive rearrangements. TCRdb holds this immuneACCESS table with in-frame rearrangements only. Some clones are missing; in checked studies, unresolved V genes explain under half, and the rest has no known cause. V, J and clone size are taken as reported in that table, and D and trimming were inferred from the DNA itself. The sample yields 80,000 or so clones; about 85% were counted once. About 9.6% of the sample belongs to the ten largest clones.

This chain joins TRBV5-1 to TRBJ2-3; 7 of the junction bases match TRBD2. Sequencing used peripheral blood. This sequence was found in a human donor in a cohort sampled during active COVID-19. The DNA sequence follows: TGCGCCAGCAGCTGGACCGGGGGGACAGATACGCAGTATTTT. Its amino acids are CASSWTGGTDTQYF.